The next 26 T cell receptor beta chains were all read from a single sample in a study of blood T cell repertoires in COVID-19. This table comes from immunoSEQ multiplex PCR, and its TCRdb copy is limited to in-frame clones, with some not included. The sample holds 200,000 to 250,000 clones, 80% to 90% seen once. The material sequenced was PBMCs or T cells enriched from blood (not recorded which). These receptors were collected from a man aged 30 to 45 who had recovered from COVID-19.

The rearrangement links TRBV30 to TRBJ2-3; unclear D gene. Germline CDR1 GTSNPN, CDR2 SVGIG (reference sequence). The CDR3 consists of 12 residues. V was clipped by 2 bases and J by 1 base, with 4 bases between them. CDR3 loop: CAWSQGTDTQYF. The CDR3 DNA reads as TGTGCCTGGAGTCAGGGCACAGATACGCAGTATTTT. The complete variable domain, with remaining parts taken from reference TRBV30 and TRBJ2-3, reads SQTIHQWPATLVQPVGSPLSLECTVEGTSNPNLYWYRQAAGRGLQLLFYSVGIGQISSEVPQNLSASRPQDRQFILSSKKLLLSDSGFYLCAWSQGTDTQYFGPGTRLTVL.

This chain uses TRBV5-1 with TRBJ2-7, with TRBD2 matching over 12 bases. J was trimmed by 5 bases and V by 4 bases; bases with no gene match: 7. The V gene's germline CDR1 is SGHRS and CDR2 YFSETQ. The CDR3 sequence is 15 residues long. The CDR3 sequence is CASSRTSGMLDEQYF. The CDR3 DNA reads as TGCGCCAGCAGCCGGACTAGCGGGATGCTGGACGAGCAGTACTTC. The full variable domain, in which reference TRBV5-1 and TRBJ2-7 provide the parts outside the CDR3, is KAGVTQTPRYLIKTRGQQVTLSCSPISGHRSVSWYQQTPGQGLQFLFEYFSETQRNKGNFPGRFSGRQFSNSRSEMNVSTLELGDSALYLCASSRTSGMLDEQYFGPGTRLTVT.

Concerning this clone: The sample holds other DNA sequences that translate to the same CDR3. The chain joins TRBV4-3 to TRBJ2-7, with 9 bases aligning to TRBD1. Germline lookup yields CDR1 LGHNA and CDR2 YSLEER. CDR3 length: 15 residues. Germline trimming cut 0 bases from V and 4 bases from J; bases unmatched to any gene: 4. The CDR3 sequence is CASSQDRGQGYEQYF. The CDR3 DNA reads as TGCGCCAGCAGCCAAGATCGAGGACAGGGGTACGAGCAGTACTTC.

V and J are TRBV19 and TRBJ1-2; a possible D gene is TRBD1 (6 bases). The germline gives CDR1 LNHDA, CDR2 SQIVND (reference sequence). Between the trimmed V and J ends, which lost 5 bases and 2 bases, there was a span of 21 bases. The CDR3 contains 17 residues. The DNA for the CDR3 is TGTGCCAGTAGTCCGTTGCCAGGGGCAGATTTGAACTATGGCTACACCTTC. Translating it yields CASSPLPGADLNYGYTF. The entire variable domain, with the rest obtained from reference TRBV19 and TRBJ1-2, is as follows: DGGITQSPKYLFRKEGQNVTLSCEQNLNHDAMYWYRQDPGQGLRLIYYSQIVNDFQKGDIAEGYSVSREKKESFPLTVTSAQKNPTAFYLCASSPLPGADLNYGYTFGSGTRLTVV.

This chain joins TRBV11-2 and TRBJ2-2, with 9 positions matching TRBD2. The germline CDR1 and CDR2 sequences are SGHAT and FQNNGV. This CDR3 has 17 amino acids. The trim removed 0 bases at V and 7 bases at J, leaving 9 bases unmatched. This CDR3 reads CASSLDAAGGPSGELFF. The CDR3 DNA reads TGTGCCAGCAGCTTAGATGCGGCGGGGGGGCCCAGCGGGGAGCTGTTTTTT.

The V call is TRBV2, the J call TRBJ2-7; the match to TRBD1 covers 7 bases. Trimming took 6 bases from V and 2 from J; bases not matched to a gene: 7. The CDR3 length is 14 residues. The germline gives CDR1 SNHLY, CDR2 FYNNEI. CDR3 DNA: TGTGCCAGCAGGGCCCGGGACAGCCCCTACGAGCAGTACTTC. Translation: CASRARDSPYEQYF.

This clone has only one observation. As DNA, the CDR3 is TGTGCCAGCAGCTTCTGGGCAGGGGAGCTGTTTTTT. Its translation is CASSFWAGELFF. This rearrangement joins TRBV7-6 to TRBJ2-2; D is undetermined. CDR1 is SGHVS, CDR2 FNYEAQ, per germline. This CDR3 spans 12 amino acids. Trimming left V 3 bases short and J 8 bases short, with 7 bases between.

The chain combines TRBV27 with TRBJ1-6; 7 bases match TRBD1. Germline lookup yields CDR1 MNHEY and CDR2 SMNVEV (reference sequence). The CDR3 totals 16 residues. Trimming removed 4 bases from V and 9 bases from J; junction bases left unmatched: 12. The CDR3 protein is CASSSPTGSGGSPLHF. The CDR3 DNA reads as TGTGCCAGCAGTTCGCCGACAGGGTCCGGGGGTTCACCCCTCCACTTT.

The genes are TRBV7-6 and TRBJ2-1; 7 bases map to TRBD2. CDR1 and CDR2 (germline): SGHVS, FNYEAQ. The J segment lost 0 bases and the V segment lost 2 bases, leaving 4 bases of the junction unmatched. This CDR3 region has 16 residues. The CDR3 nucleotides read TGTGCCAGCAGCTTAATTGGCGGGAGCTCCTACAATGAGCAGTTCTTC. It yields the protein CASSLIGGSSYNEQFF. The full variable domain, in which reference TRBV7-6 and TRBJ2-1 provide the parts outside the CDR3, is GAGVSQSPRYKVTKRGQDVALRCDPISGHVSLYWYRQALGQGPEFLTYFNYEAQQDKSGLPNDRFSAERPEGSISTLTIQRTEQRDSAMYRCASSLIGGSSYNEQFFGPGTRLTVL.

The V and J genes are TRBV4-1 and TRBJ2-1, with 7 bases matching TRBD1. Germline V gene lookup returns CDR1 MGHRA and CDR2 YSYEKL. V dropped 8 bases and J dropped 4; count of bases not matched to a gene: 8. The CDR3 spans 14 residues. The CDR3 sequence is CASGDREKYNEQFF. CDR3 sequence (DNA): TGCGCCAGCGGAGACAGGGAAAAATACAATGAGCAGTTCTTC.

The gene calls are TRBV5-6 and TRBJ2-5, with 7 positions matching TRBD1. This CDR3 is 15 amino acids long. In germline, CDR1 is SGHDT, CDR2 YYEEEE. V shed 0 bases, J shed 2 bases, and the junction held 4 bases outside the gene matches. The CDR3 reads CASSLDRDRQETQYF. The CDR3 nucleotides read TGTGCCAGCAGCTTGGATCGGGACAGACAAGAGACCCAGTACTTC.

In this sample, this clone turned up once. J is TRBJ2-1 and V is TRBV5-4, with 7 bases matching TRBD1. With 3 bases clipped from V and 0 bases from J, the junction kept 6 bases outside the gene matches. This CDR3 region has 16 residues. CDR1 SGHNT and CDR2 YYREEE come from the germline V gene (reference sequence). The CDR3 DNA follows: TGTGCCAGCAGCTGGAAGACAGGGAGCTCCTACAATGAGCAGTTCTTC. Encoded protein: CASSWKTGSSYNEQFF.

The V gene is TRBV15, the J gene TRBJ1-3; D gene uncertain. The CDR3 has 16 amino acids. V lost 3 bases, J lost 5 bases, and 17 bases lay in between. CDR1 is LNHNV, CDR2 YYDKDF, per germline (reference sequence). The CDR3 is CATSSSPTAGRNTIYF. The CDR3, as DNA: TGTGCCACCAGCAGTTCCCCTACTGCGGGGAGAAACACCATATATTTT.

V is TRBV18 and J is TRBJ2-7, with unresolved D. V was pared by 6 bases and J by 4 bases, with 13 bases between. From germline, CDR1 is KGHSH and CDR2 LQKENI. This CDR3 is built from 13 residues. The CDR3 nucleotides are TGTGCCAGCTCCCCCCCAGCCAGGTACGAGCAGTACTTC. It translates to CASSPPARYEQYF. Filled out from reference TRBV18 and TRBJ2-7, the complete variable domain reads NAGVMQNPRHLVRRRGQEARLRCSPMKGHSHVYWYRQLPEEGLKFMVYLQKENIIDESGMPKERFSAEFPKEGPSILRIQQVVRGDSAAYFCASSPPARYEQYFGPGTRLTVT.

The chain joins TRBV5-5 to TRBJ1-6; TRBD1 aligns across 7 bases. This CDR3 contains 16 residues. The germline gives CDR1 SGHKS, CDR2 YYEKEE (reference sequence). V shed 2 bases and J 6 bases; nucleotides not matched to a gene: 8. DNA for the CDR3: TGTGCCAGCAGCTTAGGTCCGGGACAGTTTAATTCACCCCTCCACTTT. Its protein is CASSLGPGQFNSPLHF.

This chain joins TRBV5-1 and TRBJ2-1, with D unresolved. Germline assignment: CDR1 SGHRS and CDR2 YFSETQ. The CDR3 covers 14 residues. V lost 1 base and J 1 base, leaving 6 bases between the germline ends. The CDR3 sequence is CASSLSGSYNEQFF. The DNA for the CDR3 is TGCGCCAGCAGCTTGTCGGGTTCCTACAATGAGCAGTTCTTC.

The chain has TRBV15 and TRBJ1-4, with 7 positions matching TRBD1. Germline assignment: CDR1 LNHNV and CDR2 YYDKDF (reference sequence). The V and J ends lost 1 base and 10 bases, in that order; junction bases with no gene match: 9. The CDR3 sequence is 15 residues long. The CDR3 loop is CATSRGPGQTPKLFF. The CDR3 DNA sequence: TGTGCCACCAGCAGAGGACCGGGACAGACCCCAAAACTGTTTTTT.

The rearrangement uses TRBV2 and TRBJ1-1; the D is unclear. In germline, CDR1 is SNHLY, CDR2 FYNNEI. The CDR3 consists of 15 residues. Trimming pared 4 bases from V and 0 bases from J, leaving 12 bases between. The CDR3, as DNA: TGTGCCAGCAGTGGATTTCAGATTATGAACACTGAAGCTTTCTTT. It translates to CASSGFQIMNTEAFF.

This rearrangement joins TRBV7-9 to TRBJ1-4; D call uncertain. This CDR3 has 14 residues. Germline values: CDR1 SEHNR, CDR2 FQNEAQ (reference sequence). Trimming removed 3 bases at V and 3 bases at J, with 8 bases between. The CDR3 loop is CASSLHTANEKLFF. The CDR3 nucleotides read TGTGCCAGCAGCTTGCACACCGCTAATGAAAAACTGTTTTTT.

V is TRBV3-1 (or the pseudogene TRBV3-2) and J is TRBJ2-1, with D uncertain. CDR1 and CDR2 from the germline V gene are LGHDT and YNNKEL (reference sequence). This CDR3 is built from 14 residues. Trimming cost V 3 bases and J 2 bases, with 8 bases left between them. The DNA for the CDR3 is TGTGCCAGCAGCCACCCTCGGGCCTACAATGAGCAGTTCTTC. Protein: CASSHPRAYNEQFF.

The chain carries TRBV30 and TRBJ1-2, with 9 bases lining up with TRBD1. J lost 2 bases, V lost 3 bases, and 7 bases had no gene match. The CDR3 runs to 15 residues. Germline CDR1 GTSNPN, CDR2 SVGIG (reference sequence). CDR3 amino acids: CAWRTTGGGNYGYTF. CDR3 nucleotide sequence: TGTGCCTGGAGAACTACAGGGGGCGGGAACTATGGCTACACCTTC.

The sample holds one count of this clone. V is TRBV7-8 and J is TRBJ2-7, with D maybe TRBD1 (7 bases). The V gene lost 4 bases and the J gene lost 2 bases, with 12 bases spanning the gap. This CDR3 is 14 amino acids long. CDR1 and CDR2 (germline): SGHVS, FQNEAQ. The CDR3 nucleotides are TGTGCCAGCAGCTCCCAGGGGGGTACCTACGAGCAGTACTTC. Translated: CASSSQGGTYEQYF.

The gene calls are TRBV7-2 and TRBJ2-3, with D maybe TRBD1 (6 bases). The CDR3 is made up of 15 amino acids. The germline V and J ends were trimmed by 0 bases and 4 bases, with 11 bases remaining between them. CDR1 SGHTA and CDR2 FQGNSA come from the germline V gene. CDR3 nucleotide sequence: TGTGCCAGCAGCTTAGCGCTACAGGGTCCAGATACGCAGTATTTT. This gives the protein CASSLALQGPDTQYF.

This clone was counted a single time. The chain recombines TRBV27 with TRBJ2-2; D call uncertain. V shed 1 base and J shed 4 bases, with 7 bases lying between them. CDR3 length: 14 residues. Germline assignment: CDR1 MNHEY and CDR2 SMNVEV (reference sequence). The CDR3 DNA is TGTGCCAGCAGTTTATATTCTCCCACCGGGGAGCTGTTTTTT. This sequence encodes CASSLYSPTGELFF.

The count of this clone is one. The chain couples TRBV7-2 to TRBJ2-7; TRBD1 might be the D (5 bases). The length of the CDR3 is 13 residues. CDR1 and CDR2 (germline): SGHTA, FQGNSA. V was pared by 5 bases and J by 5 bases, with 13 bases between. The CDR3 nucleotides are TGTGCCAGCAGCAGTTTCCAGGGTAACGAGCAGTACTTC. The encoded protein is CASSSFQGNEQYF.

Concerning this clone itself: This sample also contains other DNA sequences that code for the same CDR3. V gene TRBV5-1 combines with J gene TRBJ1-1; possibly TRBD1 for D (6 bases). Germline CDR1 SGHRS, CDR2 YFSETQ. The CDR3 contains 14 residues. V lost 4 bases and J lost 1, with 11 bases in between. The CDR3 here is CASSLQQGNTEAFF. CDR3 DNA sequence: TGCGCCAGCAGCCTCCAACAGGGGAACACTGAAGCTTTCTTT.